The next 18 T cell receptor beta chains were all read from a single sample in a study of blood T cell repertoires in COVID-19. Produced via immunoSEQ multiplex PCR; TCRdb's table is partial and in-frame only. The sample contains just over 75,000 clones, about four fifths of which appear only once. Sample: peripheral blood. These TCRs come from a man in his fifties with acute or convalescent COVID-19.

The rearrangement links TRBV18 to TRBJ1-5, with a weak D call TRBD1 (5 bases). The CDR3 consists of 14 residues. CDR1 and CDR2 (germline): KGHSH, LQKENI. Trimming removed 3 bases at V and 7 bases at J, with 13 bases between. DNA for the CDR3: TGTGCCAGCTCACCGCCCGGGGGAGTGCAGCCCCAGCATTTT. Protein product: CASSPPGGVQPQHF.

This clone is a singleton in its sample. The chain combines TRBV18 with TRBJ1-1; D is unresolved. The germline CDR1 and CDR2 sequences are KGHSH and LQKENI. The V end was cut by 0 bases, the J end by 4 bases, with 12 bases between. CDR3 length: 15 amino acids. CDR3 in amino acids: CASSPPGFRGTEAFF. The CDR3 bases are TGTGCCAGCTCACCACCTGGGTTCCGGGGCACTGAAGCTTTCTTT.

This chain links TRBV11-2 with TRBJ2-1; 7 nucleotides match TRBD2. Germline lookup yields CDR1 SGHAT and CDR2 FQNNGV. CDR3 length equals 16 residues. The junction had 10 bases not matched to a gene; V was cut back by 4 bases and J by 4 bases. Written as DNA, the CDR3 is TGTGCCAGCAGCTCGCTCGGGACTACCAAATACAATGAGCAGTTCTTC. Protein: CASSSLGTTKYNEQFF.

The chain combines TRBV6-5 with TRBJ2-7, with D possibly being TRBD2 (5 bases). CDR3 length equals 16 residues. Trimming pared 2 bases from V and 4 bases from J, leaving 18 bases between. Germline CDR1 is MNHEY and CDR2 is SVGAGI. The CDR3 spells CASSYLSNSGRYEQYF. In DNA form, the CDR3 reads TGTGCCAGCAGTTACCTATCTAACAGCGGCAGGTACGAGCAGTACTTC.

The genes are TRBV4-1 and TRBJ1-5; no reliable D call. Per the germline V gene, CDR1 is MGHRA and CDR2 is YSYEKL. Trimming took 1 base from V and 0 from J, leaving 4 bases between them. The CDR3 covers 14 residues. For the CDR3, the DNA is TGCGCCAGCAGCCAAGCTTATAGCAATCAGCCCCAGCATTTT. It is translated as CASSQAYSNQPQHF.

The chain joins TRBV19 to TRBJ1-4; 9 nucleotides match TRBD1. CDR1 is LNHDA, CDR2 SQIVND, per germline (reference sequence). The junction had 9 bases not matched to a gene; V was cut back by 5 bases and J by 8 bases. This CDR3 region has 15 residues. CDR3 region: CASSDSGDRGEKLFF. CDR3 nucleotides: TGTGCCAGTAGTGACTCCGGAGACAGGGGGGAAAAACTGTTTTTT.

The V and J genes are TRBV6-2 or TRBV6-3 and TRBJ2-2; TRBD2 agrees at 15 bases. Trimming removed 6 bases from V and 8 bases from J; junction bases left unmatched: 13. This CDR3 region has 18 residues. Germline loops: CDR1 MNHEY, CDR2 SVGEGT. CDR3 in amino acids: CASSPGTSGGHRGGELFF. The CDR3 DNA reads TGTGCCAGCAGCCCCGGGACTAGCGGGGGGCACAGAGGGGGGGAGCTGTTTTTT.

This chain connects TRBV4-2 to TRBJ1-4; TRBD1 might be the D (6 bases). This CDR3 region has 16 residues. Trimming cost V 0 bases and J 5 bases, with 13 bases left between them. CDR1 is LGHNA, CDR2 YNFKEQ, per germline. CDR3 coding DNA: TGTGCCAGCAGCCAAGATCCAAATAGGGGGAATGAAAAACTGTTTTTT. Translation: CASSQDPNRGNEKLFF.

This clone has only one observation. The V gene is TRBV9, the J gene TRBJ1-2, with TRBD1 matching 7 bases. The V segment lost 2 bases and the J segment 5 bases; nucleotides outside the gene matches: 3. This CDR3 contains 13 residues. CDR1 is SGDLS, CDR2 YYNGEE, per germline. The CDR3: CASSVTGAYGYTF. The CDR3 bases are TGTGCCAGCAGCGTTACAGGGGCGTATGGCTACACCTTC.

The gene calls are TRBV5-4 and TRBJ2-1; 8 bases agree with TRBD2. V shed 0 bases, J shed 2 bases, and the junction held 10 bases outside the gene matches. Germline V gene lookup returns CDR1 SGHNT and CDR2 YYREEE (reference sequence). The CDR3 runs to 18 residues. The CDR3 DNA reads TGTGCCAGCAGCTTGGATTTGCCCAGCGGGGGAACCTACAATGAGCAGTTCTTC. This gives the protein CASSLDLPSGGTYNEQFF. The entire variable domain, with the rest obtained from reference TRBV5-4 and TRBJ2-1, is as follows: ETGVTQSPTHLIKTRGQQVTLRCSSQSGHNTVSWYQQALGQGPQFIFQYYREEENGRGNFPPRFSGLQFPNYSSELNVNALELDDSALYLCASSLDLPSGGTYNEQFFGPGTRLTVL.

The chain carries TRBV16 and TRBJ1-2; D call uncertain. Deletions cut 2 bases from V and 2 bases from J, with 9 bases between. Germline lookup yields CDR1 KGHSY and CDR2 FQNENV. The CDR3 runs to 14 residues. The CDR3, as DNA: TGTGCCAGCAGCCAACTCCCAGGAAACTATGGCTACACCTTC. Protein sequence: CASSQLPGNYGYTF.

The chain is built from TRBV18 and TRBJ1-4; D unresolved. CDR3 length equals 15 residues. The V gene's germline CDR1 is KGHSH and CDR2 LQKENI. V was shortened by 3 bases and J by 4 bases, with 12 bases between the two germline ends. CDR3 DNA: TGTGCCAGCTCACCGGGTGGCGGGGTTAATGAAAAACTGTTTTTT. This codes for CASSPGGGVNEKLFF.

The V gene is TRBV10-3, the J gene TRBJ1-3; 7 nucleotides align to TRBD1. V lost 0 bases, J lost 2 bases, and 7 bases stayed unmatched. CDR3 length: 17 amino acids. Germline-derived CDR1 and CDR2 are ENHRY and SYGVKD. The CDR3 nucleotides read TGTGCCATCAGTGAGTCTAGGGGGCGGCTTACTGGAAACACCATATATTTT. Its translation: CAISESRGRLTGNTIYF.

The CDR3 is CASSLAQATETQYF. CDR3 coding DNA: TGTGCCAGCAGCTTAGCACAGGCGACAGAGACCCAGTACTTC. The chain is built from TRBV13 and TRBJ2-5, with D maybe TRBD1 (5 bases). The germline V and J ends were trimmed by 1 base and 4 bases, with 10 bases remaining between them. CDR1 is PRHDT and CDR2 is FYEKMQ in the germline V gene (reference sequence). The CDR3 consists of 14 residues.

A word on this clone: Germline and junction disagree at one end, which may indicate a read error. This chain uses TRBV5-1 with TRBJ2-4; D possibly corresponds to TRBD2 (7 bases). The CDR3 consists of 15 residues. Germline V CDR1 and CDR2: SGHRS, YFSETQ. The CDR3 DNA reads as TGCGCCAGCACCTTGGAGGGAGGGGGGAAAAACATTCAGTACTTC. It yields the protein CASTLEGGGKNIQYF. The full variable domain, completed using reference TRBV5-1 and TRBJ2-4, is KAGVTQTPRYLIKTRGQQVTLSCSPISGHRSVSWYQQTPGQGLQFLFEYFSETQRNKGNFPGRFSGRQFSNSRSEMNVSTLELGDSALYLCASTLEGGGKNIQYFGAGTRLSVL.

V usage is TRBV20-1 and J usage is TRBJ1-6; 7 bases line up with TRBD1. This CDR3 spans 11 amino acids. The V gene's germline CDR1 is DFQATT and CDR2 SNEGSKA (reference sequence). The CDR3 DNA reads TGCAGCACAGGGGTTAATTCACCCCTCCACTTT. The encoded protein is CSTGVNSPLHF.

The chain's CDR3 is CASSYSWGPGEKLFF. In DNA form, the CDR3 reads TGTGCCAGCAGTTACTCGTGGGGGCCGGGTGAAAAACTGTTTTTT. V and J are TRBV6-5 and TRBJ1-4; tentatively, D is TRBD1 (6 bases). Germline lookup yields CDR1 MNHEY and CDR2 SVGAGI. The CDR3 runs to 15 residues. V dropped 0 bases and J dropped 7 bases, with 12 bases sitting between them.

V usage is TRBV19 and J usage is TRBJ2-7, with D possibly being TRBD2 (6 bases). This CDR3 has 15 residues. Germline V CDR1 and CDR2: LNHDA, SQIVND (reference sequence). V dropped 3 bases and J dropped 7 bases, with 19 bases sitting between them. The CDR3 DNA reads as TGTGCCAGTAGTATCGTTTATCGGGGGTCTGATGAGCAGTACTTC. It yields the protein CASSIVYRGSDEQYF. The full variable domain, with the rest looked up from reference TRBV19 and TRBJ2-7, is DGGITQSPKYLFRKEGQNVTLSCEQNLNHDAMYWYRQDPGQGLRLIYYSQIVNDFQKGDIAEGYSVSREKKESFPLTVTSAQKNPTAFYLCASSIVYRGSDEQYFGPGTRLTVT.